This T cell receptor beta chain was captured in a study of metastatic and nonmetastatic thyroid tumors. Germline CDR1 and CDR2: MGHRA and YSYEKL. The CDR3 has 21 residues. J gave up 1 base and V 0 bases, and 14 bases lay outside the gene matches. TCRdb redid the clone calls on the PCR reads using MiXCR. The sample consists of tens of thousands of clones, around a sixth of them appearing once. Patients were all untreated before their thyroid surgery. The rearrangement joins TRBV4-1 to TRBJ2-2; 10 nucleotides align to TRBD1. Sequenced input: blood. The sequence was collected from a female donor with papillary thyroid cancer or a benign thyroid nodule (not recorded which). Some clones in this sample may be carry-over from other donors' samples. In DNA form, the CDR3 reads TGCGCCAGCAGCCAAGAATTATATGGGGCACGGACAGGGGGGAACACCGGGGAGCTGTTTTTT. Residues: CASSQELYGARTGGNTGELFF.